This T cell receptor beta chain was captured in a study of T cell changes during pregnancy in multiple sclerosis. The protocol was immunoSEQ multiplex PCR, while the TCRdb copy is restricted to in-frame clones and leaves out a portion. The table includes about 120,000 clones, around 90% detected once. Germline CDR1 reads SQVTM; CDR2 reads ANQGSEA. V lost 7 bases, J lost 6 bases, and 11 bases stayed unmatched. The CDR3 contains 16 residues. The material sequenced was peripheral blood, taken in the third trimester of pregnancy. The chain uses TRBV29-1 and TRBJ2-2; 13 bases are shared with TRBD2. The TCR comes from a female donor with multiple sclerosis, enrolled in a pregnancy study. Here the CDR3 DNA reads TGCAGCGGCCTCGGACTAGCGGGAGAAGCCGCCGGGGAGCTGTTTTTT. Its translation: CSGLGLAGEAAGELFF.